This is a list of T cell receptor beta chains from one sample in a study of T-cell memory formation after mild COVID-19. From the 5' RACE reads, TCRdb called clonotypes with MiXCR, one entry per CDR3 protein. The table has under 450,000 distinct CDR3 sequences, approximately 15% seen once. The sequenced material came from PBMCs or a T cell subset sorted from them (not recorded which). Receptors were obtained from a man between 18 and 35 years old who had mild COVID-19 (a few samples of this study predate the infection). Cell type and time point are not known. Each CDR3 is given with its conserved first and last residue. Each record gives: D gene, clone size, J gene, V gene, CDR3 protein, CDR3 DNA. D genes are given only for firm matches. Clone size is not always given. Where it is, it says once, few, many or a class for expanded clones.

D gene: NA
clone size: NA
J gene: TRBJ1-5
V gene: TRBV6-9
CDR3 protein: CASSYLRGEEDQPQHF
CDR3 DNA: TGTGCCAGCAGTTATCTGCGAGGGGAAGAGGATCAGCCCCAGCATTTT

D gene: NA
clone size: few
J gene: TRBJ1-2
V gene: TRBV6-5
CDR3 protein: CASWGELKLDNYGYTF
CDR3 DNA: TGTGCCAGCTGGGGAGAGCTCAAGCTCGATAACTATGGCTACACCTTC

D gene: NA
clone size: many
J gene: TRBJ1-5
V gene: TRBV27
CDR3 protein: CASSFSAGGRQPQHF
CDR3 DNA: TGTGCCAGCAGTTTTTCGGCGGGGGGACGACAGCCCCAGCATTTT

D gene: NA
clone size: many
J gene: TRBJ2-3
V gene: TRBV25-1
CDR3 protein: CASSEGLAGPDTQYF
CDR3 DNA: TGTGCCAGCAGTGAAGGTCTAGCAGGCCCAGATACGCAGTATTTT

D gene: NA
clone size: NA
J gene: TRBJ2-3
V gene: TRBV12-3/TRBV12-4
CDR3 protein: CASSYTRTADTQYF
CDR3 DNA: TGTGCCAGCAGCTATACCAGGACAGCAGATACGCAGTATTTT

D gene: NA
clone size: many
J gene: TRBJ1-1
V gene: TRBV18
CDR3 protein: CASSPENWYMNTEAFF
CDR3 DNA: TGTGCCAGCTCACCAGAGAACTGGTACATGAACACTGAAGCTTTCTTT

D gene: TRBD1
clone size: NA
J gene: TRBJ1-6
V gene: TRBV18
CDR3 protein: CASSPRTGDNSPLHF
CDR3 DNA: TGTGCCAGCTCACCCAGGACAGGGGATAATTCACCCCTCCACTTT

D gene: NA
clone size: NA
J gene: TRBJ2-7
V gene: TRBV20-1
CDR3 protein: CSALGRTSYEQYF
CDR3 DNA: TGCAGTGCCCTGGGACGGACCTCCTACGAGCAGTACTTC

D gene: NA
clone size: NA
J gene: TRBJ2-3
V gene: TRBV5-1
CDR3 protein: CASSLVGASDTQYF
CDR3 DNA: TGCGCCAGCAGCTTGGTAGGGGCTTCAGATACGCAGTATTTT

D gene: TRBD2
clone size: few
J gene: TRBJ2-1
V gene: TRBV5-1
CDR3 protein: CASSSRTSGRHNEQFF
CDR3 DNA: TGCGCCAGCAGCTCCCGGACTAGCGGGCGCCACAATGAGCAGTTCTTC

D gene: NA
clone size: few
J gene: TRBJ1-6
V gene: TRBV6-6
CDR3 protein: CASSYVRGWGLNSPLHF
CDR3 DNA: TGTGCCAGCAGTTACGTAAGGGGGTGGGGGCTTAATTCACCCCTCCACTTT

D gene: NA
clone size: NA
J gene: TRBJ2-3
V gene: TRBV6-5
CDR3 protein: CASSPAGDTQYF
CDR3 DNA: TGTGCCAGCAGCCCCGCGGGGGATACGCAGTATTTT

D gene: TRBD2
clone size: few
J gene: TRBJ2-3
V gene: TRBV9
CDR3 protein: CASSVLSSGGLSTDTQYF
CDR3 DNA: TGTGCCAGCAGCGTCTTGTCTAGCGGGGGCCTTAGCACAGATACGCAGTATTTT

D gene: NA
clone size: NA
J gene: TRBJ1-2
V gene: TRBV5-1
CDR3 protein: CASSPDASNGYTF
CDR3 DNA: TGCGCCAGCAGCCCTGATGCGAGTAATGGCTACACCTTC

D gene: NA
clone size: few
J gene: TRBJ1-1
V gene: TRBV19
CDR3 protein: CASGGRREAFF
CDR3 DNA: TGTGCCAGTGGTGGACGGCGGGAAGCTTTCTTT

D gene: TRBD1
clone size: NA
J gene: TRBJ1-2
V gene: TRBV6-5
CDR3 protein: CASSRSTGEGYTF
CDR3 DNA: TGTGCCAGCAGTCGCTCGACAGGGGAAGGCTACACCTTC

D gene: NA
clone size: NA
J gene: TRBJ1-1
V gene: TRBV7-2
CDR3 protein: CASSLDWGGFTEAFF
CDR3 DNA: TGTGCCAGCAGCTTAGATTGGGGGGGCTTCACTGAAGCTTTCTTT

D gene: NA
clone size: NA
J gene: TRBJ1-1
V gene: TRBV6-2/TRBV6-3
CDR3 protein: CASQPGVYSNTEAFF
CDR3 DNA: TGTGCCAGCCAGCCGGGGGTATATTCGAACACTGAAGCTTTCTTT

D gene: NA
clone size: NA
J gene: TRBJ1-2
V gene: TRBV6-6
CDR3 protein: CASRRGGRNGYTF
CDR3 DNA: TGTGCCAGCAGACGGGGGGGGCGAAATGGCTACACCTTC

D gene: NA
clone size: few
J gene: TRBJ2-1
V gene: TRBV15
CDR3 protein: CATRGADRNNEQFF
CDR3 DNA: TGTGCCACCAGAGGGGCTGACAGGAACAATGAGCAGTTCTTC

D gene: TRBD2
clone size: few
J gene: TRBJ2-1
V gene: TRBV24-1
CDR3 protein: CATSDTQRGEQFF
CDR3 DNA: TGTGCCACCAGTGACACCCAGCGGGGTGAGCAGTTCTTC

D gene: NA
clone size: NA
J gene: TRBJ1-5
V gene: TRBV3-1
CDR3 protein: CASSQAWGDQPQHF
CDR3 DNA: TGTGCCAGCAGCCAAGCCTGGGGAGATCAGCCCCAGCATTTT

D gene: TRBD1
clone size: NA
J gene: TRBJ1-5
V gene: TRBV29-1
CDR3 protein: CSVGQGQQPQHF
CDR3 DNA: TGCAGCGTTGGTCAGGGACAGCAGCCCCAGCATTTT

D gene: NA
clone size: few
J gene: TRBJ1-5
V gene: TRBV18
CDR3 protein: CASSSGNGQPQHF
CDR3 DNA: TGTGCCAGCTCATCGGGGAACGGCCAGCCCCAGCATTTT

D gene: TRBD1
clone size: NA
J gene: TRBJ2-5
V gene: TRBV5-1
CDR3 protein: CASSIGQEEGETQYF
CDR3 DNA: TGCGCCAGCAGCATTGGACAGGAAGAAGGAGAGACCCAGTACTTC

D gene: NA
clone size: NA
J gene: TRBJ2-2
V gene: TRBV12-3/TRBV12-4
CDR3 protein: CATLGPGYTGELFF
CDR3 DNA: TGTGCCACCTTGGGACCGGGTTACACCGGGGAGCTGTTTTTT

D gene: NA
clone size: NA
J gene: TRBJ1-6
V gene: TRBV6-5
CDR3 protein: CASSYILSYNSPLHF
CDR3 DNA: TGTGCCAGCAGTTACATCCTCTCCTATAATTCACCCCTCCACTTT

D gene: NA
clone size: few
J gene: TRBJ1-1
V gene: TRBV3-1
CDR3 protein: CASSQVGGEAFF
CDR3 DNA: TGTGCCAGCAGCCAAGTGGGTGGTGAAGCTTTCTTT

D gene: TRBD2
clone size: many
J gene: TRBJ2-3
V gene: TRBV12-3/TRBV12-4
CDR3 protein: CASSLAGADTQYF
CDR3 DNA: TGTGCCAGCAGCTTAGCGGGGGCAGATACGCAGTATTTT

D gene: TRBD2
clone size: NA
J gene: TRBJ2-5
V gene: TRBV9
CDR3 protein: CASSALPLAGEETQYF
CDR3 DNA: TGTGCCAGCAGCGCCCTGCCCCTAGCGGGGGAAGAGACCCAGTACTTC

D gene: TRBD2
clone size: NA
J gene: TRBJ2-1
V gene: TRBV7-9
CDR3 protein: CASSPRDSRGGQFF
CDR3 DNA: TGTGCCAGCAGCCCCCGGGACTCCCGGGGGGGGCAGTTCTTC

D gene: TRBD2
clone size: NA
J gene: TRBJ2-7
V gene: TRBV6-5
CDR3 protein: CASSYSTGGIDEQYF
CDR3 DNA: TGTGCCAGCAGTTACTCTACGGGGGGTATCGACGAGCAGTACTTC

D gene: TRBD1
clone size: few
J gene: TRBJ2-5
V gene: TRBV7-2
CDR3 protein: CASSPQGVQETQYF
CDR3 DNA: TGTGCCAGCAGCCCACAGGGGGTCCAAGAGACCCAGTACTTC

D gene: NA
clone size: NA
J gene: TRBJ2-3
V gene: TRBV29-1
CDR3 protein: CSVEVNGGGTDTQYF
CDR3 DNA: TGCAGCGTTGAAGTAAACGGAGGGGGAACAGATACGCAGTATTTT

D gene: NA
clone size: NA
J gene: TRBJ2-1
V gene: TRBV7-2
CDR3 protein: CASSLQGMTANEQFF
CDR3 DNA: TGTGCCAGCAGCTTGCAGGGAATGACGGCCAATGAGCAGTTCTTC

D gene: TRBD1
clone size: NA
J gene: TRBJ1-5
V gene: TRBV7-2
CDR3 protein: CASSPGTGPKAQHF
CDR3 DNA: TGTGCCAGCAGCCCCGGGACAGGGCCAAAAGCCCAGCATTTT

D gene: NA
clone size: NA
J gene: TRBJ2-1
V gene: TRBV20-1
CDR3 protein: CSAFLARSYNEQFF
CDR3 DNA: TGCAGTGCTTTCCTAGCGCGGTCCTACAATGAGCAGTTCTTC

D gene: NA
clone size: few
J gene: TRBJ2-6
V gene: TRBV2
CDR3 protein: CASRRGSGANVLTF
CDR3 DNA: TGTGCCAGCAGGAGGGGTAGTGGGGCCAACGTCCTGACTTTC

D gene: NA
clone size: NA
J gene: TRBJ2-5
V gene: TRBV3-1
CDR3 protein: CASSPGPDAEETQYF
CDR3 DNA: TGTGCCAGCAGCCCAGGACCAGACGCGGAAGAGACCCAGTACTTC

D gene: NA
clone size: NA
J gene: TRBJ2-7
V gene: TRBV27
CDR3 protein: CASSSSGNPYEQYF
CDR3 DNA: TGTGCCAGCAGTTCGTCAGGGAACCCCTACGAGCAGTACTTC

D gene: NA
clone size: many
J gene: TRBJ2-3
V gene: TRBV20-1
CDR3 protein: CSASSRTASTDTQYF
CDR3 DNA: TGCAGTGCTAGTTCCCGGACGGCTAGCACAGATACGCAGTATTTT

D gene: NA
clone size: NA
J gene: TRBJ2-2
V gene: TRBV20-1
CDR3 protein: CSARFSGGTGELFF
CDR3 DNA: TGCAGTGCTAGATTTTCTGGAGGGACCGGGGAGCTGTTTTTT

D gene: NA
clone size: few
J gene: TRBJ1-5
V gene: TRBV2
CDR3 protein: CASTKDSPLHQPQHF
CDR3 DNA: TGTGCCAGCACTAAGGACAGTCCCCTCCATCAGCCCCAGCATTTT

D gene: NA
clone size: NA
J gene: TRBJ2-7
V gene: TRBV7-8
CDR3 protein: CASSLAGGRSYEQYF
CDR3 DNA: TGTGCCAGCAGCTTAGCGGGGGGGCGGTCCTACGAGCAGTACTTC

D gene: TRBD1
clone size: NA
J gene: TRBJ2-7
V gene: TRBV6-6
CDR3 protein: CASSIGRGLYEQYF
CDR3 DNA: TGTGCCAGCAGCATAGGCAGGGGGCTCTACGAGCAGTACTTC

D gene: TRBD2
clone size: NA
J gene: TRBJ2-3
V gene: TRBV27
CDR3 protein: CASSTGERGAGDTQYF
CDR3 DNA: TGTGCCAGCAGTACCGGGGAGCGGGGGGCCGGGGATACGCAGTATTTT

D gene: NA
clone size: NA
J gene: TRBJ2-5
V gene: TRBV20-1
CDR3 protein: CSAPAGPYQETQYF
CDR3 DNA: TGCAGTGCTCCGGCCGGGCCTTACCAAGAGACCCAGTACTTC

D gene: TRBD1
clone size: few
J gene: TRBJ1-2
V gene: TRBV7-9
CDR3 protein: CASSRKPGQGLNGYTF
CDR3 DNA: TGTGCCAGCAGCCGAAAACCGGGACAGGGGTTGAATGGCTACACCTTC

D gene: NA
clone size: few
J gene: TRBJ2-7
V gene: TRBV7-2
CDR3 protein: CASSLDREDEQYF
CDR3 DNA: TGTGCCAGCAGCTTAGATAGGGAGGACGAGCAGTACTTC

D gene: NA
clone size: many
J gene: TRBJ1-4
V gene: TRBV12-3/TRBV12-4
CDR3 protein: CASKKRAGPTNEKLFF
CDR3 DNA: TGTGCCAGCAAAAAAAGGGCGGGCCCAACTAATGAAAAACTGTTTTTT

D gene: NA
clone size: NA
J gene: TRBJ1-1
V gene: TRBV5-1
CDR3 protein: CASSLVGDGGTEAFF
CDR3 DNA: TGCGCCAGCAGCTTGGTCGGGGACGGGGGCACTGAAGCTTTCTTT

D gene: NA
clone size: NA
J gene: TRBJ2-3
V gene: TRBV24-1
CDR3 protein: CATSEEFSTDTQYF
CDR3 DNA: TGTGCCACCAGTGAAGAGTTCAGCACAGATACGCAGTATTTT

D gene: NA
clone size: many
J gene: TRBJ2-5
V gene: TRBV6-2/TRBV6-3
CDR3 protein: CASSPTEETQYF
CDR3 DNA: TGTGCCAGCAGTCCAACGGAAGAGACCCAGTACTTC